These T cell receptor beta chains were read from a single sample in a study of shared clonotypes between healthy human individuals. The table came from immunoSEQ multiplex PCR; TCRdb's copy has only in-frame clones and leaves some out. The data show more than 2 million clones, with just over 90% seen just once and around 1.8% held by the top ten. The sample comprised naive CD8+ T cells from PBMCs. Receptor source: a man aged 18 to 30 in good health. Some clones in this sample may be carry-over from other donors' samples. Each CDR3 is given with its conserved first and last residue. D genes are given only for firm matches. Size is stated for part of the rows, as once, few or many counts, or as a class when the clone is expanded.

j_call v_call d_call clone_size cdr3_aa cdr3_nt
TRBJ1-1 TRBV27 TRBD1 once CASSLTKTGVTEAFF TGTGCCAGCAGTTTAACAAAGACAGGGGTCACTGAAGCTTTCTTT
TRBJ2-7 TRBV15 . once CATSRAEGGVEDEQYF TGTGCCACCAGCAGAGCTGAGGGAGGTGTTGAAGACGAGCAGTACTTC
TRBJ2-1 TRBV9 TRBD2 . CASSVGTSGGTEQFF TGTGCCAGCAGCGTGGGGACTAGCGGGGGAACCGAGCAGTTCTTC
TRBJ1-4 TRBV4-3 . once CASSQASQDFNEKLFF TGCGCCAGCAGCCAAGCCTCCCAGGATTTTAATGAAAAACTGTTTTTT
TRBJ2-7 TRBV14 . . CASSQTAYEQYF TGTGCCAGCAGCCAAACAGCTTACGAGCAGTACTTC
TRBJ1-5 TRBV27 TRBD1 once CASSPGVGGGLHQPQHF TGTGCCAGCAGTCCGGGGGTAGGGGGCGGTCTACATCAGCCCCAGCATTTT
TRBJ2-1 TRBV28 . . CASIGREAYNEQFF TGTGCCAGCATCGGGCGGGAAGCCTACAATGAGCAGTTCTTC
TRBJ1-4 TRBV27 . . CASSLYGMNEKLFF TGTGCCAGCAGTTTATACGGCATGAATGAAAAACTGTTTTTT
TRBJ2-4 TRBV13 . . CASSLGVGPNIQYF TGTGCCAGCAGCTTAGGGGTGGGCCCAAACATTCAGTACTTC
TRBJ1-1 TRBV6-6 . few CASSSTPTEAFF TGTGCCAGCAGTTCCACTCCCACTGAAGCTTTCTTT
TRBJ2-7 TRBV4-2 . once CASSQDAAYAHSYEQYF TGTGCCAGCAGCCAAGATGCGGCCTACGCGCACTCCTACGAGCAGTACTTC
TRBJ2-1 TRBV7-6 TRBD2 . CASSPTSGNYNEQFF TGTGCCAGCAGCCCCACTAGCGGGAACTACAATGAGCAGTTCTTC
TRBJ1-1 TRBV30 . . CAWTAGLNTEAFF TGTGCCTGGACCGCGGGGCTGAACACTGAAGCTTTCTTT
TRBJ1-5 TRBV27 TRBD1 . CASSRWDSSNQPQHF TGTGCCAGCAGCCGGTGGGACAGTAGCAATCAGCCCCAGCATTTT
TRBJ2-1 TRBV18 TRBD1 . CASSKPGQGINEQFF TGTGCCAGCTCAAAACCGGGACAGGGGATCAATGAGCAGTTCTTC
TRBJ2-5 TRBV27 . once CASSPLRSREETQYF TGTGCCAGCAGTCCCCTGAGGAGCAGGGAAGAGACCCAGTACTTC
TRBJ2-2 TRBV9 TRBD2 many CASSVEEGGLPGELFF TGTGCCAGCAGCGTAGAGGAGGGAGGGCTTCCCGGGGAGCTGTTTTTT
TRBJ2-1 TRBV7-9 . . CASNPTGYNEQFF TGTGCCAGCAACCCCACAGGATACAATGAGCAGTTCTTC
TRBJ1-1 TRBV18 . . CASSNQDRRPEAFF TGTGCCAGCTCAAATCAAGACAGGCGGCCTGAAGCTTTCTTT
TRBJ2-7 TRBV11-3 . . CASSLALGYEQYF TGTGCCAGCAGCTTAGCATTGGGCTACGAGCAGTACTTC
TRBJ1-1 TRBV10-3 . . CAIRDTHAEAFF TGTGCCATCAGGGACACCCATGCTGAAGCTTTCTTT
TRBJ2-1 TRBV6-1 TRBD2 . CASSGSTSGIYNEQFF TGTGCCAGCAGTGGCTCAACTAGCGGGATCTACAATGAGCAGTTCTTC